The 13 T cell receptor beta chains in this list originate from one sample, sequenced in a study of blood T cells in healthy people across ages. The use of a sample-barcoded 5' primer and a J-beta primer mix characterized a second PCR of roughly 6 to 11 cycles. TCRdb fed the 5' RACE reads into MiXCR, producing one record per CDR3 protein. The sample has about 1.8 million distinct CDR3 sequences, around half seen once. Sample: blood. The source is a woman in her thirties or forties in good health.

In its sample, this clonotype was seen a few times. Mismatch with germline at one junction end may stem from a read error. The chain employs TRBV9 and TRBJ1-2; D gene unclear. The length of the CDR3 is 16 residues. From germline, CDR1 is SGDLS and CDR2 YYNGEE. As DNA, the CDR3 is TGTGCCAGCAGCGTAGATACGCGGCAGGATAACGATGGCTACACCTTC. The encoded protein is CASSVDTRQDNDGYTF.

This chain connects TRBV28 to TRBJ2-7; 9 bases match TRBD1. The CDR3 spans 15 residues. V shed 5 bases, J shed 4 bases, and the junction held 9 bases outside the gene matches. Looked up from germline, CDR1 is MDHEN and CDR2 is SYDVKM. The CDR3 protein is CASSNTGGGPYEQYF. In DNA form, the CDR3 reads TGTGCCAGCAGTAACACAGGGGGCGGCCCTTACGAGCAGTACTTC. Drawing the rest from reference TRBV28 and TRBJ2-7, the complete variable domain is DVKVTQSSRYLVKRTGEKVFLECVQDMDHENMFWYRQDPGLGLRLIYFSYDVKMKEKGDIPEGYSVSREKKERFSLILESASTNQTSMYLCASSNTGGGPYEQYFGPGTRLTVT.

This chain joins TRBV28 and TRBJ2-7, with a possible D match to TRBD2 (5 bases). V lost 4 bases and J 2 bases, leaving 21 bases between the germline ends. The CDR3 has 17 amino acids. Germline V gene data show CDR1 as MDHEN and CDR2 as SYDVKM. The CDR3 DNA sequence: TGTGCCAGCAGTTACGGCGCGGGCGGCAGCCCAACCTACGAGCAGTACTTC. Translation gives CASSYGAGGSPTYEQYF. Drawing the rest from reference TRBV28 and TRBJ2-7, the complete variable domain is DVKVTQSSRYLVKRTGEKVFLECVQDMDHENMFWYRQDPGLGLRLIYFSYDVKMKEKGDIPEGYSVSREKKERFSLILESASTNQTSMYLCASSYGAGGSPTYEQYFGPGTRLTVT.

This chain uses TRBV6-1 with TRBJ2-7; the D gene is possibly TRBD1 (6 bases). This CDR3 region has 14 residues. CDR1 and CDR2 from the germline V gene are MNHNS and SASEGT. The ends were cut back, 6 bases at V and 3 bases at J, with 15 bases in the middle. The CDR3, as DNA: TGTGCCAGCAGCGAGGAGTACAGGGTCTACGAGCAGTACTTC. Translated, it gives CASSEEYRVYEQYF.

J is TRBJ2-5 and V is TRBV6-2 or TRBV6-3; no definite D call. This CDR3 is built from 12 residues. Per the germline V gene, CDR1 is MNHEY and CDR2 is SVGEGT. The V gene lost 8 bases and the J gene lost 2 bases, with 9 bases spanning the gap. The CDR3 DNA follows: TGTGCCAGCCTGGGGAAACAAGAGACCCAGTACTTC. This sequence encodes CASLGKQETQYF.

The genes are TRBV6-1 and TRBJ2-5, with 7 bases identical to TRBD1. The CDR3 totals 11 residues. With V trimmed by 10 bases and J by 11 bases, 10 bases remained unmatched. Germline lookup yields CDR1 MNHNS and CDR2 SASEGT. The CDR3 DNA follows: TGTGCCATCCTACTCCAGGGGGAGCAGTACTTC. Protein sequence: CAILLQGEQYF.

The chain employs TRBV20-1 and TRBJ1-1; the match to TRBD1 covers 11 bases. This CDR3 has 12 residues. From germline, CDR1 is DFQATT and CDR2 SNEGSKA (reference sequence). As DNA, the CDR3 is TGCAGCACTGGACAGGGGGCTACTGAAGCTTTCTTT. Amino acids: CSTGQGATEAFF.

The CDR3 nucleotides are TGTGCCAGCAGGATTGACAGGGGCACCTACAATGAGCAGTTCTTC. As protein: CASRIDRGTYNEQFF. The chain combines TRBV6-5 with TRBJ2-1; 8 bases fit TRBD1. Germline V gene lookup returns CDR1 MNHEY and CDR2 SVGAGI. V shed 6 bases and J 2 bases; nucleotides not matched to a gene: 6. This CDR3 comprises 15 residues.

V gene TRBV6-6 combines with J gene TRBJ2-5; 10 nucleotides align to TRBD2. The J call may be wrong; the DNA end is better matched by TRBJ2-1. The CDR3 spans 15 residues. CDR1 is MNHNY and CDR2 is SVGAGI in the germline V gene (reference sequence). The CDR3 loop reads CASSQPGLAIETQFF. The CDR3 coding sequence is TGTGCCAGCAGTCAACCGGGACTAGCGATAGAGACCCAGTTCTTC.

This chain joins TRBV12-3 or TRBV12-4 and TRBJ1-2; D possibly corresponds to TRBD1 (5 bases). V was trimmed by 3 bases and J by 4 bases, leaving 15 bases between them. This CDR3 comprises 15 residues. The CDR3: CASSFYSGKSYGYTF. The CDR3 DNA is TGTGCCAGCAGTTTTTATTCAGGGAAATCCTATGGCTACACCTTC.

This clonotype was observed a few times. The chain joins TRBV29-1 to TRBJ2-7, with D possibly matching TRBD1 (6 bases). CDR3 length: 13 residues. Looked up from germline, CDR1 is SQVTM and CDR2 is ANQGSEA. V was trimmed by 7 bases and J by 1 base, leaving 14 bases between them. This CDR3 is CSAGTINSYEQYF. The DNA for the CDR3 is TGCAGCGCAGGGACAATCAATTCCTACGAGCAGTACTTC.

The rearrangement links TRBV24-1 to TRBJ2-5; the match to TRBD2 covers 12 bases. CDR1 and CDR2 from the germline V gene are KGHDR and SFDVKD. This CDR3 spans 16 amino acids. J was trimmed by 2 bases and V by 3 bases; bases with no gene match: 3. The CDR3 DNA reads TGTGCCACCAGTGATCACGGACTAGCGGGGCAAGAGACCCAGTACTTC. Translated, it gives CATSDHGLAGQETQYF.

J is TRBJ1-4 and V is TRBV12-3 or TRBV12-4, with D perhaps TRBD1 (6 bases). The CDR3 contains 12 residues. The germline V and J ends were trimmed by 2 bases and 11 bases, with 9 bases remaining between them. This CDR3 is CASSLQGKKLFF. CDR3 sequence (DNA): TGTGCCAGCAGTTTACAGGGGAAGAAACTGTTTTTT.